Listed below are T cell receptor beta chains from one sample, sequenced in a study of T-cell memory formation after mild COVID-19. One entry per CDR3 protein, called by TCRdb with MiXCR from the 5' RACE reads. The sample yields 95,000 to 120,000 distinct CDR3 sequences, about 24% seen once. Specimen: PBMCs or a T cell subset sorted from them (not recorded which). Source of these receptors: a man aged 18 to 30 who had mild COVID-19 (a few samples of this study predate the infection). Cell type and time point are not known. Both conserved end residues are part of each CDR3. A D gene is named only where the DNA matches it firmly. Part of the rows lack a size; the others show once, few, many or a class for expanded clones.

TRBJ2-3 17 NA NA TRBV9 CASSPSHNGQSTDTQYF TGTGCCAGCAGCCCCTCTCATAACGGCCAGAGCACAGATACGCAGTATTTT
TRBJ2-3 17 NA NA TRBV7-9 CASSARDAYLGSDTQYF TGTGCCAGCAGCGCCCGGGACGCCTATCTGGGTTCGGATACGCAGTATTTT
TRBJ1-3 16 TRBD1 NA TRBV28 CASSPRDSSSGNTIYF TGTGCCAGCAGCCCCAGGGACAGTAGCTCTGGAAACACCATATATTTT
TRBJ2-5 15 TRBD2 few TRBV7-2 CASSPFERGQETQYF TGTGCCAGCAGCCCATTTGAGCGGGGACAAGAGACCCAGTACTTC
TRBJ2-7 15 NA many TRBV12-3/TRBV12-4 CASSLGGGVTYEQYF TGTGCCAGCAGTTTAGGTGGCGGAGTCACCTACGAGCAGTACTTC
TRBJ2-1 15 TRBD1 NA TRBV6-5 CASSHGQGAKNEQFF TGTGCCAGCAGCCATGGACAGGGGGCGAAGAATGAGCAGTTCTTC
TRBJ1-1 11 NA few TRBV29-1 CSAKPDSEAFF TGCAGCGCCAAACCCGACAGTGAAGCTTTCTTT
TRBJ2-5 13 NA NA TRBV7-3 CASSFSGKETQYF TGTGCCAGCAGCTTCTCAGGGAAAGAGACCCAGTACTTC
TRBJ2-1 16 TRBD2 few TRBV24-1 CATSASGGGLYNEQFF TGTGCCACCAGTGCCTCGGGGGGGGGGCTCTACAATGAGCAGTTCTTC
TRBJ1-2 16 NA NA TRBV27 CASSSLVAGANYGYTF TGTGCCAGCAGTTCTTTAGTCGCGGGAGCTAACTATGGCTACACCTTC
TRBJ2-2 16 NA few TRBV6-2/TRBV6-3 CASSSLFLTNTGELFF TGTGCCAGCAGTTCTCTATTCTTGACGAACACCGGGGAGCTGTTTTTT
TRBJ2-7 14 NA few TRBV5-4 CASSLRGAPYEQYF TGTGCCAGCAGCTTGAGAGGGGCCCCCTACGAGCAGTACTTC
TRBJ1-1 15 NA NA TRBV15 CATSRGMGLKNEAFF TGTGCCACCAGCAGGGGAATGGGACTGAAGAATGAAGCTTTCTTT
TRBJ1-5 14 NA NA TRBV27 CASSFAYSNQPQHF TGTGCCAGCAGTTTCGCGTATAGCAATCAGCCCCAGCATTTT
TRBJ1-5 15 NA NA TRBV4-1 CASSQDASSNQPQHF TGCGCCAGCAGCCAGGATGCCTCTAGCAATCAGCCCCAGCATTTT
TRBJ1-1 13 NA few TRBV28 CASRFTRNTEAFF TGTGCCAGCAGATTTACCCGGAACACTGAAGCTTTCTTT
TRBJ2-5 12 NA NA TRBV19 CASSPGIGTQYF TGTGCCAGTAGTCCGGGGATAGGGACCCAGTACTTC
TRBJ2-1 12 NA NA TRBV7-2 CASSLVLSEQFF TGTGCCAGCAGCTTAGTGCTTAGTGAGCAGTTCTTC
TRBJ1-2 12 NA NA TRBV7-9 CASSLQLYGYTF TGTGCCAGCAGCTTGCAGCTCTATGGCTACACCTTC
TRBJ1-5 15 TRBD1 NA TRBV28 CASSFYGTGNQPQHF TGTGCCAGCAGTTTTTATGGGACAGGGAATCAGCCCCAGCATTTT
TRBJ1-1 14 NA NA TRBV4-1 CASSQRGLSTEAFF TGCGCCAGCAGCCAACGGGGGCTGAGCACTGAAGCTTTCTTT
TRBJ2-5 15 TRBD2 NA TRBV11-2 CASSFRAGGPETQYF TGTGCCAGCAGCTTTCGAGCGGGGGGGCCGGAGACCCAGTACTTC
TRBJ2-5 13 NA NA TRBV7-9 CASSLPQAETQYF TGTGCCAGCAGCTTACCCCAGGCAGAGACCCAGTACTTC
TRBJ2-1 18 NA NA TRBV3-2 CASSQERTSGGPNNEQFF TGTGCCAGCAGCCAAGAAAGGACTAGCGGGGGGCCAAACAATGAGCAGTTCTTC
TRBJ1-1 15 NA NA TRBV4-3 CASSQDRVGNTEAFF TGCGCCAGCAGCCAAGATCGGGTTGGGAACACTGAAGCTTTCTTT
TRBJ2-2 14 TRBD2 NA TRBV2 CARESGVNTGELFF TGTGCCAGAGAGAGCGGGGTGAACACCGGGGAGCTGTTTTTT
TRBJ2-1 13 NA few TRBV4-1 CASSLPEGREQFF TGCGCCAGCAGCCTCCCCGAGGGCAGAGAGCAGTTCTTC
TRBJ2-1 13 NA NA TRBV6-5 CASMPVGYNEQFF TGTGCCAGCATGCCAGTAGGCTACAATGAGCAGTTCTTC
TRBJ2-5 16 NA few TRBV6-2/TRBV6-3 CASSYSRAVKQETQYF TGTGCCAGCAGTTACTCGCGGGCAGTCAAACAAGAGACCCAGTACTTC
TRBJ2-3 17 NA few TRBV7-3 CASSLSSENTYTDTQYF TGTGCCAGCAGCTTAAGTAGCGAGAATACTTACACAGATACGCAGTATTTT
TRBJ2-3 16 NA few TRBV7-9 CASSSLTGSSTDTQYF TGTGCCAGCAGCTCTTTGACGGGCTCTAGCACAGATACGCAGTATTTT
TRBJ2-1 15 TRBD2 NA TRBV24-1 CATSDFEGRGSEQFF TGTGCCACCAGTGATTTCGAGGGGCGCGGGAGTGAGCAGTTCTTC
TRBJ2-3 16 TRBD2 NA TRBV10-3 CAISEPSGIMADTQYF TGTGCCATCAGTGAGCCTAGCGGGATAATGGCAGATACGCAGTATTTT
TRBJ2-5 11 NA many TRBV20-1 CSATAQKTQYF TGCAGTGCCACTGCGCAAAAGACCCAGTACTTC
TRBJ2-7 15 TRBD1 few TRBV10-1 CASSESRTGDYEQYF TGCGCCAGCAGTGAGTCGAGAACAGGGGACTACGAGCAGTACTTC
TRBJ1-2 15 NA few TRBV20-1 CSARGSAGINYGYTF TGCAGTGCTAGAGGATCGGCCGGGATTAACTATGGCTACACCTTC
TRBJ2-1 13 TRBD2 NA TRBV20-1 CSAREPGGVGQFF TGCAGTGCTAGAGAGCCTGGGGGGGTCGGGCAGTTCTTC
TRBJ1-2 14 NA few TRBV12-3/TRBV12-4 CASREPGPLTGYTF TGTGCCAGTCGTGAGCCCGGGCCACTAACTGGCTACACCTTC
TRBJ2-1 15 NA few TRBV5-1 CASSFTPGRYNEQFF TGCGCCAGCAGCTTCACCCCGGGACGGTACAATGAGCAGTTCTTC
TRBJ1-4 15 NA NA TRBV4-2 CASSPLMDRGRKLFF TGTGCCAGCAGCCCCCTGATGGACCGCGGGCGAAAACTGTTTTTT
TRBJ2-7 16 NA few TRBV19 CASTAGYRTGSYEQYF TGTGCCAGTACAGCCGGGTATCGTACAGGATCCTACGAGCAGTACTTC
TRBJ2-2 13 TRBD2 few TRBV4-3 CASSPREDGELFF TGCGCCAGCAGCCCGCGGGAGGACGGGGAGCTGTTTTTT
TRBJ2-7 13 NA NA TRBV5-1 CASSLVGLDEQYF TGCGCCAGCAGCTTGGTGGGTCTTGACGAGCAGTACTTC
TRBJ1-3 16 TRBD1 NA TRBV7-9 CASSDRTGQLGNTIYF TGTGCCAGCAGCGACCGGACAGGGCAGCTTGGAAACACCATATATTTT
TRBJ2-3 12 NA NA TRBV29-1 CSGTLGTDTQYF TGCAGCGGTACCCTCGGCACAGATACGCAGTATTTT
TRBJ2-1 15 NA few TRBV4-1 CASSQLRGAGNEQFF TGCGCCAGCAGCCAACTCCGAGGTGCCGGCAATGAGCAGTTCTTC
TRBJ1-2 14 TRBD1 NA TRBV10-3 CAISLDRANYGYTF TGTGCCATCAGTTTGGACAGGGCTAACTATGGCTACACCTTC
TRBJ2-1 14 NA NA TRBV10-2 CASSDYLALDEQFF TGCGCCAGCAGTGATTACCTAGCGTTGGATGAGCAGTTCTTC
TRBJ2-5 16 TRBD2 many TRBV5-1 CASSPTASGAQETQYF TGCGCCAGCAGCCCAACGGCTAGCGGGGCCCAAGAGACCCAGTACTTC
TRBJ1-1 16 TRBD1 few TRBV7-9 CASSLARVGGGTEAFF TGTGCCAGCAGCTTAGCAAGGGTAGGGGGCGGCACTGAAGCTTTCTTT
TRBJ1-1 15 NA NA TRBV7-9 CASSTTQGRNTEAFF TGTGCCAGCAGCACAACCCAGGGGCGGAACACTGAAGCTTTCTTT
TRBJ2-7 13 NA NA TRBV12-3/TRBV12-4 CASSLANSYEQYF TGTGCCAGCAGTTTAGCGAACTCCTACGAGCAGTACTTC